The T cell receptor beta chain described here comes from a study of control samples from healthy donors and cancer patients. The germline gives CDR1 SGHDN, CDR2 FVKESK. Deletions cut 4 bases from V and 2 bases from J, with 13 bases between. The CDR3 length is 15 residues. Profiling relied on immunoSEQ multiplex PCR, and the TCRdb table lists in-frame clones only, not all of them. Here the sample spans 100,000 to 150,000 clones, around nine tenths being singletons. The chain couples TRBV14 to TRBJ2-3, with D possibly matching TRBD2 (6 bases). The sequenced sample was blood. This receptor was obtained from a young man in good health. The CDR3 is CASSRTSGYTDTQYF. The CDR3 region has the DNA TGTGCCAGCAGCCGGACCAGCGGGTACACAGATACGCAGTATTTT.